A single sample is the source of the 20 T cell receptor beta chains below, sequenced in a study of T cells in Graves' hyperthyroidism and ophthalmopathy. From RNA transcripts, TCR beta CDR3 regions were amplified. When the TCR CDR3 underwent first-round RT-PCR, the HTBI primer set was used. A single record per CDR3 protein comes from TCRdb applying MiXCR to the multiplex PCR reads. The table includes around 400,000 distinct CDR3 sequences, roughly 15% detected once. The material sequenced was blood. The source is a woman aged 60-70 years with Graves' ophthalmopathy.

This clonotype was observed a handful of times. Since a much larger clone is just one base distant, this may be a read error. CDR3 nucleotide sequence: TGTGCCAGCAGCTTTAGCGGGTACCCTGAAGAGATCCAGTACTTC. Residues: CASSFSGYPEEIQYF. The rearrangement joins TRBV7-3 to TRBJ2-5; 7 bases agree with TRBD2. The CDR3 sequence is 15 residues long. Germline V gene lookup returns CDR1 SGHTA and CDR2 FQGTGA.

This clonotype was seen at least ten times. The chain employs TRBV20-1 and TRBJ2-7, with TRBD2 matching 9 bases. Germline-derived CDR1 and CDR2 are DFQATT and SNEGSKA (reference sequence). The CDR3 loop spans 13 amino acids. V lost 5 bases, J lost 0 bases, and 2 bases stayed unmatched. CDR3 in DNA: TGCAGTGCTTGGACTAGCGCCTCCTACGAGCAGTACTTC. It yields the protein CSAWTSASYEQYF.

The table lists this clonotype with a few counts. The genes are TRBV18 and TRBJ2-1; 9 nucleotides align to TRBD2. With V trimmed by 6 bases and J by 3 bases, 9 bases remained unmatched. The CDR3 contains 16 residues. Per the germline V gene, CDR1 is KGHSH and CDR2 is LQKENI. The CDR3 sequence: CASSHSGTSSYNEQFF. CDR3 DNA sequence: TGTGCCAGCTCCCATTCCGGGACTAGCAGCTACAATGAGCAGTTCTTC.

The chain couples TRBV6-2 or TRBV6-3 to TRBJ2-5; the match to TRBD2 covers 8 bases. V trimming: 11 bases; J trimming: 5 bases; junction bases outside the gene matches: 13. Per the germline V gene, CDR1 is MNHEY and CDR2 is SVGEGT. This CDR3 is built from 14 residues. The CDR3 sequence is CAESGGRSFETQYF. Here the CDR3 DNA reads TGTGCCGAGTCGGGCGGGAGGAGTTTTGAGACCCAGTACTTC.

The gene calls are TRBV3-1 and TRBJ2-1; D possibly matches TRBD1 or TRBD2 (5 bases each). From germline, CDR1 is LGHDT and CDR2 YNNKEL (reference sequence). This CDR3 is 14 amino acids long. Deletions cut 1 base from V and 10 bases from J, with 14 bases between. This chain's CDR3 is CASSQGRGGTEQFF. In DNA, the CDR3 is TGTGCCAGCAGCCAAGGTCGTGGGGGAACGGAGCAGTTCTTC.

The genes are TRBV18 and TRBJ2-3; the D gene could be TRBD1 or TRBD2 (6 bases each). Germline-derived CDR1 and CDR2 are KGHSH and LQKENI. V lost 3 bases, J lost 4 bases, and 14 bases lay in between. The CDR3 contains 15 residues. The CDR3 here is CASSPRAGEADTQYF. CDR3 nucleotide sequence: TGTGCCAGCTCACCCCGGGCAGGGGAGGCAGATACGCAGTATTTT. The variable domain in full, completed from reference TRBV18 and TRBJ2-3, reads NAGVMQNPRHLVRRRGQEARLRCSPMKGHSHVYWYRQLPEEGLKFMVYLQKENIIDESGMPKERFSAEFPKEGPSILRIQQVVRGDSAAYFCASSPRAGEADTQYFGPGTRLTVL.

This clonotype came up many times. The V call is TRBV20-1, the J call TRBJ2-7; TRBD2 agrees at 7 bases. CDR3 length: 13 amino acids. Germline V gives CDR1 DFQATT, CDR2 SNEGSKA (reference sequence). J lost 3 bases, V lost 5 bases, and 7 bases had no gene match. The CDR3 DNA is TGCAGTGCTCCGGGGGGATTGATCTACGAGCAGTACTTC. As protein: CSAPGGLIYEQYF.

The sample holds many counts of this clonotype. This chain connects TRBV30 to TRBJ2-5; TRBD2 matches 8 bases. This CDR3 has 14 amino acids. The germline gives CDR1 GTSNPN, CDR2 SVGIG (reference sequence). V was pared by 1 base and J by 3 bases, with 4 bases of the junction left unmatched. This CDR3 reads CAWSGTGGEETQYF. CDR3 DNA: TGTGCCTGGAGTGGGACGGGAGGGGAAGAGACCCAGTACTTC. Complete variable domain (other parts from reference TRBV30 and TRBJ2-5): SQTIHQWPATLVQPVGSPLSLECTVEGTSNPNLYWYRQAAGRGLQLLFYSVGIGQISSEVPQNLSASRPQDRQFILSSKKLLLSDSGFYLCAWSGTGGEETQYFGPGTRLLVL.

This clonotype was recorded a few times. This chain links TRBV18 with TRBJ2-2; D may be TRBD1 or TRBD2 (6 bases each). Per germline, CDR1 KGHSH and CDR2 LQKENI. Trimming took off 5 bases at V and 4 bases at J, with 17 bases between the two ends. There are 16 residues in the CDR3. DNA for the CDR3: TGTGCCAGCTCAGCCCGGGGGCTTACCTCCACCGGGGAGCTGTTTTTT. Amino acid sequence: CASSARGLTSTGELFF.

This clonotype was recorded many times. CDR3 coding DNA: TGTGCCAGCACCCCTCGGAGGGGCAGGGGACTAGCGGACAACAATGAGCAGTTCTTC. It specifies CASTPRRGRGLADNNEQFF. The gene calls are TRBV28 and TRBJ2-1, with TRBD2 matching 11 bases. The CDR3 extends over 19 amino acids. The ends lost 7 bases at V and 5 bases at J; junction bases unmatched: 19. CDR1 is MDHEN, CDR2 SYDVKM, per germline.

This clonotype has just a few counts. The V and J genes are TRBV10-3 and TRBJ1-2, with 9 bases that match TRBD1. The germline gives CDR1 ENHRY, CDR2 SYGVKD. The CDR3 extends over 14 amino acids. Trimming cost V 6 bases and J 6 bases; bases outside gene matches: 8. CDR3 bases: TGTGCCATCAGACCGCCGGGACAGGGTAATGGCTACACCTTC. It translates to CAIRPPGQGNGYTF.

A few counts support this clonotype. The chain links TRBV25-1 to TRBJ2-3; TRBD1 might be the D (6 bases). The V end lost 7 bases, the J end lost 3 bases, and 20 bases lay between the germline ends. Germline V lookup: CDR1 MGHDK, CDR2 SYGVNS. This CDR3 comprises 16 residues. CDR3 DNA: TGTGCCAGCACCGAAGGGTCAGGGGCCACTACAGATACGCAGTATTTT. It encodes CASTEGSGATTDTQYF. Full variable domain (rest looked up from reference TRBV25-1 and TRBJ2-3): EADIYQTPRYLVIGTGKKITLECSQTMGHDKMYWYQQDPGMELHLIHYSYGVNSTEKGDLSSESTVSRIRTEHFPLTLESARPSHTSQYLCASTEGSGATTDTQYFGPGTRLTVL.

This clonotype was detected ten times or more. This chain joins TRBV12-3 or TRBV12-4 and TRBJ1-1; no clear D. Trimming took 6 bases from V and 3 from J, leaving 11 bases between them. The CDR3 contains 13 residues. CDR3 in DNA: TGTGCCAGCAGCCTCGGACGGGACACTGAAGCTTTCTTT. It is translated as CASSLGRDTEAFF.

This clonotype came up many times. The CDR3 sequence is CASLGGGVTDTQYF. The CDR3 region has the DNA TGTGCCAGCTTGGGGGGGGGGGTGACAGATACGCAGTATTTT. V is TRBV7-2 and J is TRBJ2-3; TRBD2 aligns across 7 bases. The length of the CDR3 is 14 residues. From germline, CDR1 is SGHTA and CDR2 FQGNSA. Trimming removed 8 bases from V and 3 bases from J; junction bases left unmatched: 8.

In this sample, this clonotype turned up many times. CDR3 amino acids: CASSPRVSYGYTF. CDR3 nucleotide sequence: TGTGCCAGCAGTCCTAGGGTCTCCTATGGCTACACCTTC. The chain carries TRBV6-1 and TRBJ1-2; D is unclear. The CDR3 sequence is 13 residues long. Germline loops: CDR1 MNHNS, CDR2 SASEGT. V gave up 5 bases and J gave up 4 bases, with 11 bases separating them.

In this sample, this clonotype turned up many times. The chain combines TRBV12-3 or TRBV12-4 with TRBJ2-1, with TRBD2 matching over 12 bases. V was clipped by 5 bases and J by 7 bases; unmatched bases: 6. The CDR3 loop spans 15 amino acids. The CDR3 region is CASSQGLAGRNEQFF. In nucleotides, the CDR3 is TGTGCCAGCAGTCAAGGACTAGCGGGGAGGAATGAGCAGTTCTTC.

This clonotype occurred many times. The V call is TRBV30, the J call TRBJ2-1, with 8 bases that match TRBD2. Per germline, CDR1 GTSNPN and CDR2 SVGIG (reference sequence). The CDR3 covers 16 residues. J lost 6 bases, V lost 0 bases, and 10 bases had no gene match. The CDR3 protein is CAWSVPREGQINEQFF. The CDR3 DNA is TGTGCCTGGAGTGTCCCCCGGGAGGGCCAGATCAATGAGCAGTTCTTC.

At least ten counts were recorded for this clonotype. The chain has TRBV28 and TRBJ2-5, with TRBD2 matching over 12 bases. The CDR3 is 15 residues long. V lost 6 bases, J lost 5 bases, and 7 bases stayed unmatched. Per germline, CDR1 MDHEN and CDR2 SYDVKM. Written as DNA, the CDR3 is TGTGCCAGCAGCGGTACCGGGACTAGCGGGGAGACCCAGTACTTC. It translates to CASSGTGTSGETQYF.

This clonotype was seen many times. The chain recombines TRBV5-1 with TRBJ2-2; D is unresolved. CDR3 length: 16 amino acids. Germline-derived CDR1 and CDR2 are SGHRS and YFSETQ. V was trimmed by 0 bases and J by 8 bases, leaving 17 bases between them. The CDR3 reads CASSLGAMGKGGELFF. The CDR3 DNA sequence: TGCGCCAGCAGCTTGGGTGCCATGGGGAAAGGAGGGGAGCTGTTTTTT.

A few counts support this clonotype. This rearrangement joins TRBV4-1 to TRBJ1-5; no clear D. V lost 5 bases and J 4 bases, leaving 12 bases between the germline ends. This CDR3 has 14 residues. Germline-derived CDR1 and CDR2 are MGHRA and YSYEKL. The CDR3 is CASSFDGVNQPQHF. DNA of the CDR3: TGCGCCAGCAGCTTTGATGGAGTTAATCAGCCCCAGCATTTT.